This T cell receptor (beta chain) was identified in a study of cytotoxic CD8 clonotypes in ibrutinib-treated CLL. Background on the study: Included were approximately ten relapsed/refractory and roughly 15 treatment-naive patients, of whom 17 were IGHV unmutated. The samples contained 260,000 or so productive templates on average. They also contained an average of about 90,000 productive rearrangements.

Genomic DNA (roughly 1.8 micrograms) was obtained from cryopreserved PBMCs for construction of TCR beta libraries. The repertoire was sequenced with immunoSEQ multiplex PCR; TCRdb's copy has only in-frame clones and lacks some. The data contain approximately 330,000 clones, around four fifths of them seen just once; the ten biggest clones take up 5% to 7%. The CDR3 is made up of 14 amino acids. V was trimmed by 7 bases and J by 5 bases, leaving 18 bases between them. Looked up from germline, CDR1 is MNHNS and CDR2 is SASEGT. The sequence was collected from a human donor with chronic lymphocytic leukemia. This chain links TRBV6-1 with TRBJ2-7, with D possibly matching TRBD2 (7 bases). Sequences were derived from PBMCs, sampled before ibrutinib treatment. The CDR3 sequence: CASTKGGSVHEQYF. In nucleotides, the CDR3 is TGTGCCAGCACCAAGGGGGGGAGCGTCCACGAGCAGTACTTC.